The clone carrying this TCR beta chain was seen just once. CDR3 length: 15 amino acids. Germline V gene data show CDR1 as MNHEY and CDR2 as SVGAGI. The ends lost 6 bases at V and 5 bases at J; junction bases unmatched: 10. Assay: immunoSEQ multiplex PCR; the TCRdb copy retains only in-frame clones and omits some. The sample consists of about 120,000 clones, around 81% of them appearing once. This specimen comes from a study of blood T cell repertoires in COVID-19. About the research overall: Sites across the United States, Italy and Spain contributed samples from acute and convalescent COVID-19. T cells, B-cell-depleted T cells, or PBMCs provided the cDNA or gDNA that served as material.

This sequence joins TRBV6-5 and TRBJ1-5, with 7 bases matching TRBD1. Sequenced input: peripheral blood. The source is a woman between 50 and 59 years old with acute or convalescent COVID-19. The CDR3 is CASSADRSPYQPQHF. The CDR3 DNA reads TGTGCCAGCAGCGCGGACAGGAGCCCCTATCAGCCCCAGCATTTT.